This T cell receptor beta chain comes out of a study of cytomegalovirus exposure and HLA in healthy donors. Notes on the study in general: Cytomegalovirus status was reportedly diagnosed by the classifier with high specificity and sensitivity.

In the case of this clone: Antigen specificity is unknown.

Using immunoSEQ multiplex PCR, the repertoire was profiled, and TCRdb retains in-frame clones only, with some absent. Of 100,000 or so clones in the sample, about 85% were seen once. Germline V gives CDR1 SNHLY, CDR2 FYNNEI. J lost 7 bases, V lost 9 bases, and 14 bases had no gene match. The CDR3 length is 14 residues. Sequencing was performed on PBMCs. The sequence derives from a woman younger than 30 in good health and CMV-seropositive. The chain is built from TRBV2 and TRBJ1-2, with 7 bases matching TRBD1. For the CDR3, the DNA is TGTGCCAGTCTCCAGATGACAGGGCGTGGTGGCTACACCTTC. It specifies CASLQMTGRGGYTF. Using reference TRBV2 and TRBJ1-2 for the parts outside the CDR3, the full variable domain is EPEVTQTPSHQVTQMGQEVILRCVPISNHLYFYWYRQILGQKVEFLVSFYNNEISEKSEIFDDQFSVERPDGSNFTLKIRSTKLEDSAMYFCASLQMTGRGGYTFGSGTRLTVV.